Detailed here is one T cell receptor beta chain. Assay used: immunoSEQ multiplex PCR; TCRdb lists only in-frame clones, some missing. Of some 200,000 clones in the sample, roughly four fifths were seen once. This specimen comes from a study of blood T cell repertoires in COVID-19. For the study at large: Spain, Italy and the United States supplied samples that represented acute and convalescent COVID-19. PBMCs, B-cell-depleted T cells, or T cells were the source of the cDNA or gDNA that made up the material.

Participant age was roughly 18 to 89 years, and participants resided in about two dozen US areas. Which cohort a participant joined came from the clinical history participants gave. Germline V gene sequence: CDR1 LGHDT, CDR2 YNNKEL (reference sequence). Trimming took off 0 bases at V and 3 bases at J, with 2 bases between the two ends. This CDR3 is built from 12 residues. The chain uses TRBV3-1 (or the pseudogene TRBV3-2) and TRBJ2-5, with D unclear. The specimen sequenced was PBMCs or T cells enriched from blood (not recorded which). This TCR was recovered from a man aged 35-49 years who had recovered from COVID-19. CDR3 sequence reads: CASSQDKETQYF. CDR3 in DNA: TGTGCCAGCAGCCAAGATAAAGAGACCCAGTACTTC.